This T cell receptor (beta chain) appears in the sequencing data of a study of OX40 agonist ivuxolimab in advanced cancers. Study results and caveats: Partial responders at 0.1-3.0 mg/kg showed near-lowest clonal expansion.

Details on this clone: What it binds is not known.

Measured with immunoSEQ multiplex PCR; TCRdb has only the in-frame clones, and not every one. Of under 55,000 clones in the sample, 80% to 85% were seen once. The CDR3 totals 15 residues. The origin of this receptor is an adult with an advanced solid tumor such as melanoma, head and neck, liver or kidney cancer. The chain couples TRBV1 to TRBJ1-5; the table's D call, TRBD1, has no DNA check behind it. TRBV1 is tagged as a pseudogene. Specimen: CD4+ or CD8+ T cells sorted from blood, collected in a trial of the OX40 agonist ivuxolimab. The CDR3 region is CTSSQEKAGDQPQHF. The CDR3 nucleotides read TGCACCAGCAGCCAAGAAAAGGCAGGGGATCAGCCCCAGCATTTT.